These T cell receptor beta chains were read from a single sample in a study of blood T cell repertoires in COVID-19. Sequencing was performed with immunoSEQ multiplex PCR; in TCRdb, only in-frame clones are kept and a portion is missing. The table records about 180,000 clones, roughly 85% of them present only once. The sample was PBMCs or T cells enriched from blood (not recorded which). These receptors came from a man aged 40-49 years who had recovered from COVID-19. Each CDR3 is given with its conserved first and last residue. D genes are given only for firm matches. The size entry is marked missing in some rows and otherwise reads once, few, many or a size class.

v_gene	abundance	d_gene	j_gene	CDR3aa	CDR3nt
TRBV19	once	.	TRBJ2-2	CASTLGANTGELFF	TGTGCCAGTACCTTAGGGGCGAACACCGGGGAGCTGTTTTTT
TRBV11-2	.	.	TRBJ2-5	CASSLVPPTDRSRETQYF	TGTGCCAGCAGCTTAGTACCCCCGACAGATCGGTCAAGGGAGACCCAGTACTTC
TRBV10-2	.	TRBD2	TRBJ2-7	CASAHSGGAAYEQYF	TGCGCCAGCGCGCATAGCGGGGGGGCCGCCTACGAGCAGTACTTC
TRBV2	once	.	TRBJ2-5	CASSRMPQETQYF	TGTGCCAGCAGCAGGATGCCCCAAGAGACCCAGTACTTC
TRBV28	once	.	TRBJ1-3	CASSPYRAGNTIYF	TGTGCCAGCAGCCCCTACAGGGCTGGAAACACCATATATTTT
TRBV24-1	.	TRBD1	TRBJ2-2	CATSDAGTVGTGELFF	TGTGCCACCAGTGATGCCGGGACAGTCGGCACCGGGGAGCTGTTTTTT
TRBV20-1	.	.	TRBJ2-7	CSASLNPSYEQYF	TGCAGTGCTAGTCTTAATCCCTCCTACGAGCAGTACTTC
TRBV20-1	once	.	TRBJ1-1	CSVVETEAFF	TGCAGTGTAGTGGAGACTGAAGCTTTCTTT
TRBV27	.	.	TRBJ1-6	CASSLFGGTAYNSPLHF	TGTGCCAGCAGTTTGTTCGGGGGAACAGCGTATAATTCACCCCTCCACTTT
TRBV24-1	.	.	TRBJ2-7	CATSVGGSSYEQYF	TGTGCCACCAGTGTGGGGGGAAGCTCCTACGAGCAGTACTTC
TRBV10-2	.	.	TRBJ1-5	CASRGQPNQPQHF	TGCGCCAGCCGAGGACAGCCGAATCAGCCCCAGCATTTT
TRBV6-5	.	TRBD1	TRBJ2-2	CASSYSTRGRGGELFF	TGTGCCAGCAGTTACTCTACCAGGGGGAGAGGCGGGGAGCTGTTTTTT
TRBV3-1/TRBV3-2	.	.	TRBJ1-2	CASSQTPGQGNGYTF	TGTGCCAGCAGCCAAACCCCGGGTCAGGGTAATGGCTACACCTTC
TRBV27	.	TRBD1	TRBJ1-4	CASTRTGGMGTNEKLFF	TGTGCCAGCACCCGGACAGGGGGAATGGGAACTAATGAAAAACTGTTTTTT
TRBV19	.	.	TRBJ2-2	CASSRLTGELFF	TGTGCCAGTAGTCGACTTACCGGGGAGCTGTTTTTT
TRBV30	.	.	TRBJ2-7	CAWSSRPHYEQYF	TGTGCCTGGAGTTCTAGGCCACACTACGAGCAGTACTTC
TRBV6-5	.	TRBD1	TRBJ2-4	CASSSPGQGGNIQYF	TGTGCCAGCAGTTCCCCGGGACAGGGGGGAAACATTCAGTACTTC
TRBV12-3/TRBV12-4	.	.	TRBJ1-2	CASSLVSGYGYTF	TGTGCCAGCAGTTTAGTGTCAGGGTATGGCTACACCTTC
TRBV18	.	.	TRBJ1-5	CASSPGGSGNQPQHF	TGTGCCAGCTCACCGGGAGGGTCGGGCAATCAGCCCCAGCATTTT
TRBV27	.	TRBD2	TRBJ2-7	CASSSPTSGSREQYF	TGTGCCAGCAGTTCCCCGACTAGCGGGAGTCGCGAGCAGTACTTC
TRBV28	.	.	TRBJ1-3	CASSLTGNTIYF	TGTGCCAGCAGTTTAACAGGGAACACCATATATTTT
TRBV4-1	.	.	TRBJ1-6	CASSQPLGVNSPLHF	TGCGCCAGCAGCCAACCTTTGGGAGTAAATTCACCCCTCCACTTT
TRBV28	.	TRBD1	TRBJ1-2	CASSPFDRALYGYTF	TGTGCCAGCAGTCCGTTCGACAGGGCCCTCTATGGCTACACCTTC
TRBV7-9	.	TRBD1	TRBJ1-1	CASMGQPPLF	TGTGCCAGCATGGGACAGCCGCCCCTTTTT
TRBV6-5	.	.	TRBJ1-4	CASRWAGNEKLFF	TGTGCCAGCCGTTGGGCGGGTAATGAAAAACTGTTTTTT
TRBV19	.	.	TRBJ1-4	CASSSAFRQNVEKLFF	TGTGCCAGTAGTAGTGCATTCAGGCAAAACGTCGAAAAACTGTTTTTT
TRBV5-1	.	.	TRBJ1-1	CASSLDSGTEAFF	TGCGCCAGCAGCCTGGACAGCGGCACTGAAGCTTTCTTT
TRBV2	few	.	TRBJ2-6	CASSELIGANVLTF	TGTGCCAGCAGTGAGTTAATTGGGGCCAACGTCCTGACTTTC
TRBV24-1	.	.	TRBJ2-1	CATSDSDLNEQFF	TGTGCCACCAGTGATTCAGATTTGAATGAGCAGTTCTTC
TRBV11-3	.	.	TRBJ2-7	CASSPSGQTYEQYF	TGTGCCAGCAGCCCATCCGGACAGACCTACGAGCAGTACTTC
TRBV29-1	.	.	TRBJ1-1	CSVVQTVNTEAFF	TGCAGCGTTGTGCAAACGGTGAACACTGAAGCTTTCTTT
TRBV6-5	.	TRBD1	TRBJ2-3	CASTGRDRGTDTQYF	TGTGCCAGCACCGGAAGGGACAGGGGCACAGATACGCAGTATTTT
TRBV6-5	.	.	TRBJ1-4	CASWQEKLFF	TGTGCCAGCTGGCAGGAAAAACTGTTTTTT
TRBV5-4	.	.	TRBJ1-1	CASGAEGRGHTEAFF	TGTGCCAGCGGAGCCGAAGGCAGGGGCCACACTGAAGCTTTCTTT
TRBV28	.	TRBD2	TRBJ2-2	CASSLFDTGASGRGAGELFF	TGTGCCAGCAGTTTGTTTGACACAGGGGCTAGCGGGAGAGGCGCCGGGGAGCTGTTTTTT
TRBV5-1	.	TRBD1	TRBJ1-1	CASSSGQFNFNTEAFF	TGCGCCAGCAGCTCGGGACAGTTTAACTTTAACACTGAAGCTTTCTTT
TRBV25-1	.	.	TRBJ1-5	CASRELITGRGQPQHF	TGTGCCAGCAGAGAATTAATCACAGGGAGGGGTCAGCCCCAGCATTTT
TRBV11-3	.	TRBD1	TRBJ1-4	CASSLDRGPGEKLFF	TGTGCCAGCAGCTTAGATAGGGGGCCTGGTGAAAAACTGTTTTTT
TRBV21-1	.	.	TRBJ2-7	CASSNWTADYEQYF	TGTGCCAGCAGCAATTGGACAGCCGACTACGAGCAGTACTTC
TRBV10-3	.	TRBD1	TRBJ1-2	CAIRIDRESYGYTF	TGTGCCATCAGGATTGACAGGGAGTCCTATGGCTACACCTTC
TRBV9	.	TRBD1	TRBJ2-2	CASSARRDRAGSGELFF	TGTGCCAGCAGCGCCCGTCGGGACAGGGCGGGATCGGGGGAGCTGTTTTTT
TRBV6-5	.	.	TRBJ1-5	CASSYSGGRNQPQHF	TGTGCCAGCAGTTACTCGGGGGGAAGGAATCAGCCCCAGCATTTT
TRBV15	.	TRBD1	TRBJ1-2	CATSRNRGDGYTF	TGTGCCACCAGCAGGAACAGGGGGGACGGCTACACCTTC
TRBV29-1	.	.	TRBJ2-7	CSVMESAAASPYEQYF	TGCAGCGTTATGGAATCGGCGGCAGCCTCCCCCTACGAGCAGTACTTC